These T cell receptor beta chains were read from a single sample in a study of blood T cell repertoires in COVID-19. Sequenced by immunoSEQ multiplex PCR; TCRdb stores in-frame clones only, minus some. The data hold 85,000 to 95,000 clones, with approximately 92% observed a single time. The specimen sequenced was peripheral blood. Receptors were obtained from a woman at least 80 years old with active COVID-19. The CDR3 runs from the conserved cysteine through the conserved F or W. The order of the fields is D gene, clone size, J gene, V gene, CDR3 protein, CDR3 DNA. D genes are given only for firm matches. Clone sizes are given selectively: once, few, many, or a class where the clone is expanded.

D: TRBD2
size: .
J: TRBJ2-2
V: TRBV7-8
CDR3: CASSLGTSVTGELFF
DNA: TGTGCCAGCAGCTTAGGGACTAGCGTCACCGGGGAGCTGTTTTTT

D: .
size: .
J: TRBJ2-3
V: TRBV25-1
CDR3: CASSATPGGDDTQYF
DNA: TGTGCCAGCAGTGCAACCCCTGGAGGGGATGATACGCAGTATTTT

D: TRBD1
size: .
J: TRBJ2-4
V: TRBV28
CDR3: CASSSSGTGGAKNIQYF
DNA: TGTGCCAGCAGTTCATCCGGGACAGGGGGAGCCAAAAACATTCAGTACTTC

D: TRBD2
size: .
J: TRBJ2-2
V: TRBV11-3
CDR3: CASRTSGNTGELFF
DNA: TGTGCCAGCAGAACTAGCGGGAACACCGGGGAGCTGTTTTTT

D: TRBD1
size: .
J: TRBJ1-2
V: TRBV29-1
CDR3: CSVGTVPTGYTF
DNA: TGCAGCGTCGGGACAGTTCCCACCGGCTACACCTTC

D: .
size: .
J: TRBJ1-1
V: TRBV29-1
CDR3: CSAVRGNTEAFF
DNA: TGCAGCGCGGTTAGGGGAAACACTGAAGCTTTCTTT

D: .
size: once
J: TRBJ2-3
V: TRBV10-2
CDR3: CASTYQGFGTDTQYF
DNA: TGCGCCAGCACCTACCAGGGGTTCGGCACAGATACGCAGTATTTT

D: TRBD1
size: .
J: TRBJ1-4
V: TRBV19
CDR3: CASSPRGTGGHEKLFF
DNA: TGTGCCAGTAGTCCGAGAGGGACAGGGGGGCATGAAAAACTGTTTTTT

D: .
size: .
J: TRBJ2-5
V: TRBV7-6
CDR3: CASSWDRRGQETQYF
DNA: TGTGCCAGCAGCTGGGACCGTAGGGGGCAAGAGACCCAGTACTTC

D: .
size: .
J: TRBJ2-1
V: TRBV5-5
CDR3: CASSLAGVYNEQFF
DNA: TGTGCCAGCAGCTTGGCAGGGGTCTACAATGAGCAGTTCTTC

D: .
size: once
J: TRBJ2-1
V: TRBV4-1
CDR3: CASSQGRGRGMSNEQFF
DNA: TGCGCCAGCAGCCAAGGACGAGGCAGGGGTATGAGCAATGAGCAGTTCTTC

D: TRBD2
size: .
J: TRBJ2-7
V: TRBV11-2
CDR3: CASSQGLAGGPRTYEQYF
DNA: TGTGCCAGCAGCCAGGGACTAGCGGGAGGGCCGAGGACCTACGAGCAGTACTTC

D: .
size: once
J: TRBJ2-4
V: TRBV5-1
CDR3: CASSPPTSFQNIQYF
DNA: TGCGCCAGCAGCCCCCCGACTAGTTTCCAAAACATTCAGTACTTC

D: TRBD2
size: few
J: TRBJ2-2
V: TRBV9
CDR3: CASSRLAGVPGELFF
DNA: TGTGCCAGCAGCAGACTAGCGGGAGTACCTGGGGAGCTGTTTTTT

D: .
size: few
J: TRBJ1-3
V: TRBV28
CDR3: CASSPPDRSSGNTIYF
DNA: TGTGCCAGCAGTCCTCCTGACAGGTCATCTGGAAACACCATATATTTT

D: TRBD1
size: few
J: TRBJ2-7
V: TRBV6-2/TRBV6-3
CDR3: CASSDRDRYSSEQYF
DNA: TGTGCCAGCAGTGACCGGGACAGGTATTCTAGCGAGCAGTACTTC

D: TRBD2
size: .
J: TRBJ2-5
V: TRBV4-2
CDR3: CASSQTPLRAGGPQETQYF
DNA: TGTGCCAGCAGCCAAACCCCCTTGCGAGCGGGAGGTCCCCAAGAGACCCAGTACTTC

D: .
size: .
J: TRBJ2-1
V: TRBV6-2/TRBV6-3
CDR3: CASSSAPLAQNYNEQFF
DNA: TGTGCCAGCAGTTCCGCCCCCCTAGCGCAGAATTACAATGAGCAGTTCTTC

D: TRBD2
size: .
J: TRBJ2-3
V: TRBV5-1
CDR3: CASSLGGTSGTDTQYF
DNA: TGCGCCAGCAGCTTGGGGGGGACTAGCGGGACAGATACGCAGTATTTT

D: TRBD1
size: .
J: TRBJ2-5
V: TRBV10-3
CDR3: CAISDLRDSGGTQYF
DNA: TGTGCCATCAGTGACCTCCGGGACAGCGGTGGGACCCAGTACTTC

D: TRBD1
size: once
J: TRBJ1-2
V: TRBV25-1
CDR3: CASSEPGGGTGLRYTF
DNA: TGTGCCAGCAGTGAACCGGGGGGTGGGACAGGGTTAAGATACACCTTC

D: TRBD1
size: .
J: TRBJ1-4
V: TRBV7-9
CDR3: CASSLDRGYYEKLFF
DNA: TGTGCCAGCAGCTTAGACAGGGGGTACTATGAAAAACTGTTTTTT

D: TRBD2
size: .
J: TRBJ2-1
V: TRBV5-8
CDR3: CASSGIGTSKRSEQFF
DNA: TGTGCCAGCAGCGGAATCGGGACTAGTAAACGCAGTGAGCAGTTCTTC

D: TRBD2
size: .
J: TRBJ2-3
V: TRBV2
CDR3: CASTGGTDTQYF
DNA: TGTGCCAGCACGGGGGGGACAGATACGCAGTATTTT

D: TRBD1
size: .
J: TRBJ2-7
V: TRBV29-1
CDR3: CSVSSGTGTHEQYF
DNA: TGCAGCGTTAGTTCCGGGACAGGGACCCACGAGCAGTACTTC